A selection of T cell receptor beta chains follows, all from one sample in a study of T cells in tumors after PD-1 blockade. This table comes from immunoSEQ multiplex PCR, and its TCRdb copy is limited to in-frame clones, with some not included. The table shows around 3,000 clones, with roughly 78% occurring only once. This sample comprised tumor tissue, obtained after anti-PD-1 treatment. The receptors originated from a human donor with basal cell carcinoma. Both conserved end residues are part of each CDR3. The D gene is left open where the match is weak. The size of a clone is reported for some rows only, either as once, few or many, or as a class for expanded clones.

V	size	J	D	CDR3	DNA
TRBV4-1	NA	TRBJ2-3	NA	CASSPGRQSTDTQYF	TGCGCCAGCAGCCCGGGACGTCAAAGCACAGATACGCAGTATTTT
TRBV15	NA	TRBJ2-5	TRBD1	CATSREETGGETQYF	TGTGCCACCAGCAGAGAGGAGACAGGGGGAGAGACCCAGTACTTC
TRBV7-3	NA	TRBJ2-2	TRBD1	CASSVIGGGGTGTLTRNTGELFF	TGTGCCAGCAGCGTAATAGGGGGTGGGGGGACAGGAACCTTAACAAGGAACACCGGGGAGCTGTTTTTT
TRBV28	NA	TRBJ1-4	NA	CASTEQGRREKLFF	TGTGCCAGCACCGAACAGGGTCGGAGGGAAAAACTGTTTTTT
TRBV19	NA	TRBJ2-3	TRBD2	CASSTRFGGGADTQYF	TGTGCCAGTAGTACCCGCTTTGGCGGGGGGGCAGATACGCAGTATTTT
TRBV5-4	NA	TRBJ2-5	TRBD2	CASSPTSGGGQETQYF	TGTGCCAGCAGCCCGACTAGCGGGGGGGGGCAAGAGACCCAGTACTTC
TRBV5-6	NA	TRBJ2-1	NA	CASSQDSGYNEQFF	TGTGCCAGCAGCCAGGACAGCGGCTACAATGAGCAGTTCTTC
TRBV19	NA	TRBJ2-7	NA	CASSKTSNYEQYF	TGTGCCAGTAGTAAGACTAGTAACTACGAGCAGTACTTC
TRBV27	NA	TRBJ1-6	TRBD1	CASSSTGDNSPLHF	TGTGCCAGCAGTTCGACAGGGGATAATTCACCCCTCCACTTT
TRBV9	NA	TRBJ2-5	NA	CASSSRPILGSQETQYF	TGTGCCAGCAGCTCCCGTCCCATACTAGGCTCCCAAGAGACCCAGTACTTC
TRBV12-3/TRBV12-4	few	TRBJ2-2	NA	CASSSNTGELFF	TGTGCCAGCAGTTCGAACACCGGGGAGCTGTTTTTT
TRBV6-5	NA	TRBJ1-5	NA	CASSYSNSNQPQHF	TGTGCCAGCAGTTACTCAAATAGCAATCAGCCCCAGCATTTT
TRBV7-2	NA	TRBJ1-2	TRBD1	CASSPDRSFDGYTF	TGTGCCAGCAGCCCGGACAGGTCCTTCGACGGCTACACCTTC
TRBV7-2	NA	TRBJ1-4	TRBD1	CASSFQGAANEKLFF	TGTGCCAGCAGCTTTCAGGGGGCGGCTAATGAAAAACTGTTTTTT
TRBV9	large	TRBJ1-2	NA	CASSTSGTDDLAF	TGTGCCAGCAGCACTTCCGGGACCGACGACTTGGCCTTC
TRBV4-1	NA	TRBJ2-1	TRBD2	CASSQDRLAGASSYNEQFF	TGCGCCAGCAGCCAAGATCGGCTAGCGGGGGCCAGCTCCTACAATGAGCAGTTCTTC
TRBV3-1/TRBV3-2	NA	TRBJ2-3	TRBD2	CASSQWLRGGISDTQYF	TGTGCCAGCAGCCAATGGTTGCGGGGGGGCATTTCAGATACGCAGTATTTT
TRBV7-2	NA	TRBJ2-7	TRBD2	CASSLVTSGSYEQYF	TGTGCCAGCAGCTTAGTGACTAGCGGTTCCTACGAGCAGTACTTC
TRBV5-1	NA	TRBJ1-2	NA	CASSFDREGGYTF	TGCGCCAGCAGCTTCGACAGAGAGGGCGGCTACACCTTC
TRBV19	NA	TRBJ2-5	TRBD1	CASSIQGVRETQYF	TGTGCCAGTAGTATACAGGGGGTCCGAGAGACCCAGTACTTC
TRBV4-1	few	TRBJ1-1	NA	CASSQWGFDTEAFF	TGCGCCAGCAGCCAATGGGGTTTTGACACTGAAGCTTTCTTT
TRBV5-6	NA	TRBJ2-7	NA	CASSPTDSSYEQYF	TGTGCCAGCAGCCCAACAGATTCCTCCTACGAGCAGTACTTC
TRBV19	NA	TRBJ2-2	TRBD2	CASRHGLANTGELFF	TGTGCCTCGCGGCACGGACTAGCGAACACCGGGGAGCTGTTTTTT
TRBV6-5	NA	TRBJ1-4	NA	CASSPTRNEKLFF	TGTGCCAGCAGTCCAACACGCAATGAAAAACTGTTTTTT
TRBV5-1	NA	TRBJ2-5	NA	CASSPRQGPGGAQYF	TGCGCCAGCAGTCCACGGCAGGGCCCCGGTGGGGCCCAGTACTTC
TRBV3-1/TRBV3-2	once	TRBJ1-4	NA	CASSQGQGRNEKLFF	TGTGCCAGCAGCCAAGGCCAGGGGCGTAATGAAAAACTGTTTTTT
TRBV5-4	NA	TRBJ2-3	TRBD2	CASTPTSGGTDTQYF	TGTGCCAGCACTCCGACTAGCGGGGGCACAGATACGCAGTATTTT
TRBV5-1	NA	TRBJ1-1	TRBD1	CASNTNRGQGTEAFF	TGCGCCAGCAATACCAACAGGGGGCAGGGGACTGAAGCTTTCTTT
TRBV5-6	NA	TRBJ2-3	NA	CASRLRGFHSTDTQYF	TGTGCCAGCAGACTTAGAGGCTTCCATAGCACAGATACGCAGTATTTT
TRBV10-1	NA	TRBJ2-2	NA	CASRGDTNTGELFF	TGCGCCAGCAGGGGAGACACAAACACCGGGGAGCTGTTTTTT
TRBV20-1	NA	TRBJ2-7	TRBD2	CSASGTSGVYEQYF	TGCAGTGCTAGTGGGACTAGCGGGGTCTACGAGCAGTACTTC
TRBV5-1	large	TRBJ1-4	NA	CASSVGEATNEKLFF	TGCGCCAGCAGTGTAGGGGAAGCAACTAATGAAAAACTGTTTTTT
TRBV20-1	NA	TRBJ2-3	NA	CSASLGSSTDTQYF	TGCAGTGCTAGTTTGGGGTCCTCCACAGATACGCAGTATTTT
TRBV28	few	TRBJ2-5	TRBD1	CASRPDRVETQYF	TGTGCCAGCAGGCCCGACAGGGTCGAGACCCAGTACTTC
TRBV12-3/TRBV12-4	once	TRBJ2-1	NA	CASSFEVDEQFF	TGTGCCAGCAGTTTCGAGGTCGATGAGCAGTTCTTC
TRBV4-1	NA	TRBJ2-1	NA	CASSQDRYGGASSYNEQFF	TGCGCCAGCAGCCAAGATCGGTACGGGGGCGCAAGCTCCTACAATGAGCAGTTCTTC
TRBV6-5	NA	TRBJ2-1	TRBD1	CASSSEDRLGYNEQFF	TGTGCCAGCAGTTCGGAGGACAGGTTGGGGTACAATGAGCAGTTCTTC